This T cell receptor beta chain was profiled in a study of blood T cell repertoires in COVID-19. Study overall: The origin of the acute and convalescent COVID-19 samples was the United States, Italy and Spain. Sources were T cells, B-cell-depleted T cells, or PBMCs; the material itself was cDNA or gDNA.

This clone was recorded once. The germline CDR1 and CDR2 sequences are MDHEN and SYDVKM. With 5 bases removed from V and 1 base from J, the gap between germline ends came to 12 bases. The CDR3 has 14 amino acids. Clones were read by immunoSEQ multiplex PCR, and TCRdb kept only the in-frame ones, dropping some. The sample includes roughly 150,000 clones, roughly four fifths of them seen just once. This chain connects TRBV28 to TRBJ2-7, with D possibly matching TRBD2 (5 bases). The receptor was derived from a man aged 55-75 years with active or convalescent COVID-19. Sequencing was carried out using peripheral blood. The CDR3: CASSLRTPSYEQYF. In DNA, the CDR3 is TGTGCCAGCAGTCTCCGGACTCCATCCTACGAGCAGTACTTC.